This T cell receptor (beta chain) comes out of a study of lung T cells in sarcoidosis with Löfgren's syndrome. This CDR3 contains 15 residues. Germline values: CDR1 MNHNS, CDR2 SASEGT. J lost 4 bases, V lost 11 bases, and 15 bases had no gene match. TCRdb redid the calling of the reads with MiXCR, one entry per CDR3 protein. The data contain roughly 63,000 distinct CDR3 sequences, 21% of them singletons. Sequencing used CD4+ T cells from PBMCs. The rearrangement links TRBV6-1 to TRBJ2-7; 9 bases map to TRBD2. This clonotype originated in a human donor with sarcoidosis (Löfgren's syndrome or another form), or a control subject (not recorded which). CDR3 sequence (DNA): TGTGCCGGCATCATAGTTAGCGGGAGAGAGTACGAGCAGTACTTC. Translation gives CAGIIVSGREYEQYF.